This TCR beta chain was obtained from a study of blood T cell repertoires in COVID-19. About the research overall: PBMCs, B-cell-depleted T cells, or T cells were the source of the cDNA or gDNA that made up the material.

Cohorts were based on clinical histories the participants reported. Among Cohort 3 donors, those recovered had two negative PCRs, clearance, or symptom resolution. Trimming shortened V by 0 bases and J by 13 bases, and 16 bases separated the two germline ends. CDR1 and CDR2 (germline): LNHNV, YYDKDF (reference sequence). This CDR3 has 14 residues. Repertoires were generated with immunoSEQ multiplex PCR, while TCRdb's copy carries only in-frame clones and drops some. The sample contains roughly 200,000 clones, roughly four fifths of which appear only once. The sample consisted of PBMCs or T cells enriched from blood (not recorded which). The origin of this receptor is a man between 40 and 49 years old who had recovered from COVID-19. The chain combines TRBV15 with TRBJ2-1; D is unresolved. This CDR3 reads CATSRDSGRLDQFF. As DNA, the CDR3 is TGTGCCACCAGCAGAGATTCCGGCAGGCTGGATCAGTTCTTC.